This entry lists 27 T cell receptor beta chains sequenced from one sample in a study of CD8 T cells in ankylosing spondylitis. TCRdb recomputed calls from the 5' RACE reads with MiXCR, one row per CDR3 protein. The table lists approximately 42,000 distinct CDR3 sequences, under 5% of them singletons. Input material: blood, either unsorted or a sorted T cell fraction (not recorded which). Receptors were obtained from a female donor with ankylosing spondylitis or in good health (not recorded which).

This clonotype has ten or more counts. V usage is TRBV9 and J usage is TRBJ1-2; the D is unclear. Germline CDR1 SGDLS, CDR2 YYNGEE. CDR3 length: 12 amino acids. V lost 3 bases and J lost 8, with 11 bases in between. CDR3 nucleotides: TGTGCCAGCAGCGAGGGTCGGGGAGGCTACACCTTC. Protein product: CASSEGRGGYTF.

The J gene is TRBJ2-7, the V gene TRBV9; D not certain. CDR1 SGDLS and CDR2 YYNGEE come from the germline V gene. The V and J ends lost 4 bases and 3 bases respectively, with 14 bases between them. This CDR3 spans 14 amino acids. For the CDR3, the DNA is TGTGCCAGCAGCCCCATGGTGGGGTTCTACGAGCAGTACTTC. Translated, it gives CASSPMVGFYEQYF.

The chain uses TRBV9 and TRBJ2-7; 10 positions agree with TRBD1. V was pared by 5 bases and J by 9 bases, with 8 bases of the junction left unmatched. This CDR3 has 13 residues. Germline V gene lookup returns CDR1 SGDLS and CDR2 YYNGEE. CDR3 protein: CASSPGQGLGQYF. CDR3 bases: TGTGCCAGCAGTCCGGGACAGGGGCTCGGGCAGTACTTC.

This clonotype was observed a handful of times. The chain carries TRBV9 and TRBJ1-5, with D perhaps matching TRBD1 (6 bases). The length of the CDR3 is 16 residues. CDR1 is SGDLS and CDR2 is YYNGEE in the germline V gene. Trimming shortened V by 4 bases and J by 2 bases, and 16 bases separated the two germline ends. The CDR3 sequence: CASSPTGGPGNQPQHF. CDR3 coding DNA: TGTGCCAGCAGCCCTACGGGGGGCCCCGGCAATCAGCCCCAGCATTTT.

This clonotype was recorded many times. The CDR3: CASSVDFSGGAIGEQFF. CDR3 in DNA: TGTGCCAGCAGCGTAGACTTTAGCGGGGGGGCAATCGGAGAGCAGTTCTTC. This chain joins TRBV9 and TRBJ2-1; 11 bases are shared with TRBD2. The CDR3 is 17 amino acids. With V trimmed by 0 bases and J by 10 bases, 12 bases remained unmatched. CDR1 SGDLS and CDR2 YYNGEE come from the germline V gene.

This clonotype was detected ten times or more. The chain links TRBV9 to TRBJ2-2, with TRBD1 matching over 7 bases. Germline assignment: CDR1 SGDLS and CDR2 YYNGEE. This CDR3 is 15 amino acids long. Trimming at V came to 4 bases and at J to 5 bases, leaving 8 bases not matched to a gene. The DNA of the CDR3 is TGTGCCAGCAGCCTAGACAGGGCCAGAACCGGGGAGCTGTTTTTT. Its protein product is CASSLDRARTGELFF.

This clonotype has ten or more counts. V and J are TRBV9 and TRBJ2-1; D unresolved. This CDR3 has 9 residues. V was trimmed by 7 bases and J by 9 bases, leaving 5 bases between them. Germline V CDR1 and CDR2: SGDLS, YYNGEE. CDR3 bases: TGTGCCAGCGGCACTGAGCAGTTCTTC. As protein: CASGTEQFF.

This chain uses TRBV9 with TRBJ2-1; D is uncertain. The CDR3 totals 17 residues. V lost 0 bases to trimming and J lost 0 bases, with 13 bases between them. Germline values: CDR1 SGDLS, CDR2 YYNGEE. CDR3 coding DNA: TGTGCCAGCAGCGTAGTCGTTGCAGTTAGCTCCTACAATGAGCAGTTCTTC. Its protein is CASSVVVAVSSYNEQFF. Combining the CDR3 with reference TRBV9 and TRBJ2-1 gives the whole variable domain DSGVTQTPKHLITATGQRVTLRCSPRSGDLSVYWYQQSLDQGLQFLIQYYNGEERAKGNILERFSAQQFPDLHSELNLSSLELGDSALYFCASSVVVAVSSYNEQFFGPGTRLTVL.

Many counts were recorded for this clonotype. The chain links TRBV9 to TRBJ1-5; D is undetermined. The CDR3 is 13 residues long. V gave up 0 bases and J gave up 3 bases, with 4 bases separating them. In germline, CDR1 is SGDLS, CDR2 YYNGEE. DNA for the CDR3: TGTGCCAGCAGCGTAGCGCCCAATCAGCCCCAGCATTTT. The encoded protein is CASSVAPNQPQHF.

This clonotype was recorded at least ten times. The gene calls are TRBV9 and TRBJ2-1; D unclear. Trimming took 0 bases from V and 1 from J, leaving 11 bases between them. From germline, CDR1 is SGDLS and CDR2 YYNGEE. This CDR3 has 16 residues. CDR3 in DNA: TGTGCCAGCAGCGTAGGTCCGGCCAGGTCCTACAATGAGCAGTTCTTC. It translates to CASSVGPARSYNEQFF.

In this sample, this clonotype turned up many times. The chain carries TRBV9 and TRBJ2-5; D not resolved. Germline lookup yields CDR1 SGDLS and CDR2 YYNGEE. The ends were cut back, 0 bases at V and 5 bases at J, with 14 bases in the middle. The CDR3 is 15 residues long. CDR3 DNA sequence: TGTGCCAGCAGCGTAGGCTCACCAAAGAGGGAGACCCAGTACTTC. It encodes CASSVGSPKRETQYF.

Ten or more counts support this clonotype. This chain uses TRBV9 with TRBJ2-2; D not certain. The germline gives CDR1 SGDLS, CDR2 YYNGEE. This CDR3 has 15 residues. With 2 bases removed from V and 2 bases from J, the gap between germline ends came to 10 bases. CDR3 bases: TGTGCCAGCAGCGTCGACACAGAAAACACCGGGGAGCTGTTTTTT. It is translated as CASSVDTENTGELFF. The full variable domain, in which reference TRBV9 and TRBJ2-2 provide the parts outside the CDR3, is DSGVTQTPKHLITATGQRVTLRCSPRSGDLSVYWYQQSLDQGLQFLIQYYNGEERAKGNILERFSAQQFPDLHSELNLSSLELGDSALYFCASSVDTENTGELFFGEGSRLTVL.

This clonotype was seen many times. V is TRBV9 and J is TRBJ1-5; D is unresolved. Germline V gene lookup returns CDR1 SGDLS and CDR2 YYNGEE. This CDR3 has 15 residues. Trimming took off 4 bases at V and 0 bases at J, with 11 bases between the two ends. The CDR3: CASSFSGDSNQPQHF. The CDR3 nucleotides are TGTGCCAGCAGCTTCAGTGGTGATAGCAATCAGCCCCAGCATTTT.

In the case of this clonotype: This may arise from a read error, as a much more abundant clone is one base away. The chain recombines TRBV9 with TRBJ2-3, with a weak D call TRBD2 (6 bases). The CDR3 consists of 15 residues. V was pared by 7 bases and J by 4 bases, with 19 bases between. Germline CDR1 reads SGDLS; CDR2 reads YYNGEE. CDR3 sequence reads: CASGARDSRADTQYF. DNA for the CDR3: TGTGCCAGCGGCGCCCGGGACTCACGTGCAGATACGCAGTATTTT.

There are many counts of this clonotype. The J gene is TRBJ1-4, the V gene TRBV9, with 7 positions matching TRBD1. In germline, CDR1 is SGDLS, CDR2 YYNGEE. This CDR3 is built from 16 residues. V lost 0 bases and J lost 7; bases outside the gene matches: 9. CDR3 DNA: TGTGCCAGCAGCGTAGGCTTAATGGGGACAGTTGAAAAACTGTTTTTT. Translating gives CASSVGLMGTVEKLFF.

This clonotype was counted at least ten times. The chain uses TRBV9 and TRBJ1-5; unclear D gene. Germline CDR1 reads SGDLS; CDR2 reads YYNGEE. Trimming cost V 6 bases and J 2 bases, with 15 bases left between them. The CDR3 extends over 15 amino acids. CDR3 loop: CASTPGPLGNQPQHF. Here the CDR3 DNA reads TGTGCCAGCACACCGGGCCCCCTGGGCAATCAGCCCCAGCATTTT.

This clonotype has a handful of counts. The chain links TRBV9 to TRBJ1-2; 8 bases align to TRBD1. The V gene end was trimmed by 5 bases and the J gene end by 2 bases; junction bases not matched to a gene: 11. The CDR3 loop spans 16 amino acids. Germline CDR1 SGDLS, CDR2 YYNGEE. In nucleotides, the CDR3 is TGTGCCAGCAGTCCTACCTCGACAGGGGCAAACTATGGCTACACCTTC. This sequence encodes CASSPTSTGANYGYTF. Looking up the rest from reference TRBV9 and TRBJ1-2 gives the full variable domain: DSGVTQTPKHLITATGQRVTLRCSPRSGDLSVYWYQQSLDQGLQFLIQYYNGEERAKGNILERFSAQQFPDLHSELNLSSLELGDSALYFCASSPTSTGANYGYTFGSGTRLTVV.

This clonotype showed up many times. The chain recombines TRBV24-1 with TRBJ1-5; D unclear. Germline CDR1 is KGHDR and CDR2 is SFDVKD. The CDR3 length is 12 residues. Trimming cost V 8 bases and J 9 bases, with 13 bases left between them. The CDR3 region is CATIDRLGPQHF. The CDR3 coding sequence is TGTGCCACCATCGACCGCCTGGGGCCCCAGCATTTT.

This clonotype was seen a few times. The V gene is TRBV9, the J gene TRBJ2-5, with 9 bases that match TRBD1. The CDR3 has 14 residues. Germline-derived CDR1 and CDR2 are SGDLS and YYNGEE. The J segment lost 10 bases and the V segment lost 3 bases, leaving 10 bases of the junction unmatched. The CDR3 region is CASSGPGQGNDQYF. CDR3 DNA: TGTGCCAGCAGCGGCCCGGGACAGGGAAACGACCAGTACTTC.

This clonotype was seen repeatedly, ten times or more. The V and J genes are TRBV9 and TRBJ1-2; D is perhaps TRBD1 (6 bases). Germline V lookup: CDR1 SGDLS, CDR2 YYNGEE. V lost 1 base and J lost 3, with 13 bases in between. The CDR3 loop spans 15 amino acids. The CDR3 nucleotides read TGTGCCAGCAGCGTAAACAGGGAAAACTACTATGGCTACACCTTC. Translating gives CASSVNRENYYGYTF.

This clonotype was recorded many times. The chain has TRBV9 and TRBJ1-1; possibly TRBD1 for D (5 bases). V lost 3 bases, J lost 10 bases, and 16 bases lay in between. There are 13 residues in the CDR3. The germline CDR1 and CDR2 sequences are SGDLS and YYNGEE. CDR3 protein: CASSASDGTRAFF. The DNA for the CDR3 is TGTGCCAGCAGCGCCTCTGATGGGACGAGAGCTTTCTTT.

This clonotype was seen repeatedly, ten times or more. The CDR3 region is CASSPAQQGFYGYTF. The CDR3 DNA sequence: TGTGCCAGCAGTCCGGCCCAACAGGGGTTCTATGGCTACACCTTC. The rearrangement joins TRBV9 to TRBJ1-2, with 7 bases lining up with TRBD1. Germline V gives CDR1 SGDLS, CDR2 YYNGEE. V gave up 5 bases and J gave up 4 bases; unmatched junction bases: 11. The CDR3 spans 15 residues.

In its sample, this clonotype was seen many times. V usage is TRBV9 and J usage is TRBJ2-7, with a tentative D call TRBD2 (5 bases). CDR3 length equals 14 residues. V was shortened by 0 bases and J by 3 bases, with 10 bases between the two germline ends. Germline lookup yields CDR1 SGDLS and CDR2 YYNGEE. The CDR3 is CASSVGGLNYEQYF. CDR3 DNA sequence: TGTGCCAGCAGCGTAGGAGGGTTAAACTACGAGCAGTACTTC.

This clonotype was detected many times. The gene calls are TRBV9 and TRBJ2-3; a weak D match, TRBD1 (6 bases). V gave up 5 bases and J gave up 2 bases, with 18 bases separating them. Germline loops: CDR1 SGDLS, CDR2 YYNGEE. This CDR3 has 16 amino acids. The CDR3 sequence is CASSSAFRGYTDTQYF. The CDR3 bases are TGTGCCAGCAGTTCTGCTTTCAGGGGATACACAGATACGCAGTATTTT.

In this sample, this clonotype turned up many times. This chain uses TRBV9 with TRBJ1-2, with D possibly being TRBD1 (5 bases). V lost 3 bases to trimming and J lost 5 bases, with 11 bases between them. CDR1 is SGDLS, CDR2 YYNGEE, per germline. The CDR3 extends over 13 amino acids. As DNA, the CDR3 is TGTGCCAGCAGCGCGACAGACGTTTATGGCTACACCTTC. Translating it yields CASSATDVYGYTF. Complete variable domain (other parts from reference TRBV9 and TRBJ1-2): DSGVTQTPKHLITATGQRVTLRCSPRSGDLSVYWYQQSLDQGLQFLIQYYNGEERAKGNILERFSAQQFPDLHSELNLSSLELGDSALYFCASSATDVYGYTFGSGTRLTVV.

This clonotype appeared many times. The J gene is TRBJ2-1, the V gene TRBV9, with TRBD2 identical over 10 bases. This CDR3 region has 15 residues. V lost 4 bases to trimming and J lost 4 bases; unmatched junction nucleotides: 5. Per the germline V gene, CDR1 is SGDLS and CDR2 is YYNGEE. CDR3 nucleotides: TGTGCCAGCAGCATCGTACTAGCGGGGTACAATGAGCAGTTCTTC. This codes for CASSIVLAGYNEQFF.

This clonotype has at least ten counts. This chain uses TRBV9 with TRBJ2-2; a possible D gene is TRBD1 (5 bases). V was pared by 1 base and J by 2 bases, with 9 bases between. The CDR3 has 15 amino acids. Germline V gene data show CDR1 as SGDLS and CDR2 as YYNGEE. CDR3 coding DNA: TGTGCCAGCAGCGTACTGGACACAAACACCGGGGAGCTGTTTTTT. Encoded protein: CASSVLDTNTGELFF.